The T cell receptor beta chain under discussion was sequenced for a study of blood T cells in healthy people across ages. Overall study findings and caveats: There was no known CMV status for donors, so expanded clonotype changes were possibly confounded.

Trimming took 3 bases from V and 7 from J, leaving 22 bases between them. The germline gives CDR1 MNHEY, CDR2 SMNVEV (reference sequence). This CDR3 region has 16 residues. This clonotype was seen ten or more times. Its antigen is not known. Those donating, healthy Caucasian individuals from Russia, were aged about 6 to 100. The extraction recovered at least 6 micrograms of total RNA per sample. The use of a sample-barcoded 5' primer and a J-beta primer mix characterized a second PCR of roughly 6 to 11 cycles. TCRdb used MiXCR to reprocess the 5' RACE reads, holding one entry per CDR3 protein. The sample has some 930,000 distinct CDR3 sequences, 25% to 35% seen once. This sample was shared with a second study, whose subject was T cells of mothers and their children. That study adds: It was related mother-child pairs that showed slightly higher overlap than unrelated pairs, without reaching significance.

This clonotype was sampled from a woman aged 40 to 55 in good health. The chain carries TRBV27 and TRBJ2-7; D is possibly TRBD1 (5 bases). Sequenced input: blood. The CDR3 loop is CASSLSMWAGAREQYF. CDR3 DNA sequence: TGTGCCAGCAGTTTGAGTATGTGGGCTGGGGCGAGAGAGCAGTACTTC.